A selection of T cell receptor beta chains follows, all from one sample in a study of response to subunit inactivated influenza vaccine. In TCRdb, the RT-PCR reads were re-called with MiXCR into one record per CDR3 protein. The table shows more than 500,000 distinct CDR3 sequences, with roughly 10% occurring only once. This sample was shared with a second study, whose subject was T cells expressing NK-cell markers.

The sample here was PBMCs from blood, taken on the day of vaccination. The origin of the receptors is a man over 45 who received an inactivated influenza vaccine. Both conserved end residues are part of each CDR3. D genes are given only for firm matches. Clone size appears in some rows only: once, few, many, or a class for an expanded clone.

abundance,j_gene,d_gene,v_gene,CDR3aa,CDR3nt
.,TRBJ2-7,TRBD2,TRBV12-3/TRBV12-4,CASSLSRRLLAGYEQYF,TGTGCCAGCAGTTTATCGCGCCGGTTACTAGCGGGCTACGAGCAGTACTTC
many,TRBJ2-7,.,TRBV20-1,CSAKQRSYEQYF,TGCAGTGCCAAGCAGAGAAGCTACGAGCAGTACTTC
few,TRBJ2-1,.,TRBV11-2,CASSNRPASNEQFF,TGTGCCAGCAGTAATCGACCGGCGAGCAATGAGCAGTTCTTC
many,TRBJ1-1,.,TRBV5-6,CASSFGTWNTEAFF,TGTGCCAGCAGCTTTGGCACTTGGAACACTGAAGCTTTCTTT
.,TRBJ2-3,TRBD2,TRBV6-1,CASSPFPGLAESDTQYF,TGTGCCAGCAGTCCCTTTCCGGGACTAGCGGAATCAGATACGCAGTATTTT
.,TRBJ2-7,.,TRBV5-5,CASSLGPISSYEQYF,TGTGCCAGCAGCTTGGGGCCGATTAGTTCCTACGAGCAGTACTTC
many,TRBJ2-1,TRBD2,TRBV11-2,CASSLEPPVAGYNEQFF,TGTGCCAGCAGCTTAGAACCCCCCGTAGCGGGCTACAATGAGCAGTTCTTC
few,TRBJ1-1,.,TRBV12-3/TRBV12-4,CASSGHTEAFF,TGTGCCAGCAGTGGCCACACTGAAGCTTTCTTT
few,TRBJ2-7,.,TRBV3-1,CASSQRGYEQYF,TGTGCCAGCAGCCAGAGAGGGTACGAGCAGTACTTC
few,TRBJ2-4,TRBD2,TRBV3-1,CASSQVGRGNIQYF,TGTGCCAGCAGCCAAGTAGGGAGGGGAAACATTCAGTACTTC
many,TRBJ2-7,.,TRBV7-9,CASSLGPPYSYEQYF,TGTGCCAGCAGCTTAGGACCCCCGTACTCCTACGAGCAGTACTTC
few,TRBJ2-5,TRBD2,TRBV4-2,CASSPRTSPETQYF,TGTGCCAGCAGCCCCCGGACTAGCCCGGAGACCCAGTACTTC
.,TRBJ2-1,TRBD2,TRBV28,CASSGRSSGRAPEQFF,TGTGCCAGCAGTGGGCGATCTAGCGGGAGGGCCCCTGAGCAGTTCTTC
few,TRBJ2-1,.,TRBV7-2,CASSLAWRPQDEQFF,TGTGCCAGCAGCTTAGCTTGGCGCCCCCAGGATGAGCAGTTCTTC
.,TRBJ2-4,.,TRBV5-1,CASSFGPGASKNIQYF,TGCGCCAGCAGCTTCGGCCCAGGGGCGTCCAAAAACATTCAGTACTTC
.,TRBJ2-7,TRBD2,TRBV25-1,CASSESVTGLAGYEQYF,TGTGCCAGCAGTGAATCCGTGACGGGACTAGCGGGCTACGAGCAGTACTTC
many,TRBJ2-1,TRBD2,TRBV7-2,CASSTKTSGGANEQFF,TGTGCCAGCAGTACCAAGACTAGCGGGGGGGCCAATGAGCAGTTCTTC
few,TRBJ2-7,.,TRBV2,CASSDGRGLYEQYF,TGTGCCAGCAGTGATGGCAGGGGCCTCTACGAGCAGTACTTC
few,TRBJ2-1,.,TRBV27,CASSPTDGHYSYNEQFF,TGTGCCAGCAGTCCGACTGACGGACACTACTCCTACAATGAGCAGTTCTTC
few,TRBJ2-1,.,TRBV10-3,CAISPTTGIPNEQFF,TGTGCCATCAGTCCAACAACGGGCATCCCCAATGAGCAGTTCTTC
.,TRBJ2-1,TRBD2,TRBV7-9,CASSLGTSGINEQFF,TGTGCCAGCAGCTTAGGGACTAGCGGGATAAATGAGCAGTTCTTC
few,TRBJ2-5,TRBD2,TRBV5-6,CASSLNSGTTNQETQYF,TGTGCCAGCAGCTTGAACTCCGGGACTACGAACCAAGAGACCCAGTACTTC
few,TRBJ2-2,TRBD2,TRBV6-2/TRBV6-3,CASCYLTSGSTRWELFF,TGTGCCAGTTGTTATTTGACTAGCGGATCTACTAGGTGGGAGCTGTTTTTT
.,TRBJ2-6,.,TRBV7-2,CASSLRRSGANVLTF,TGTGCCAGCAGCTTGAGAAGGTCGGGGGCCAACGTCCTGACTTTC
.,TRBJ2-5,.,TRBV9,CASSVAGGGRQETQYF,TGTGCCAGCAGCGTAGCTGGGGGGGGGCGCCAAGAGACCCAGTACTTC
.,TRBJ2-1,TRBD2,TRBV15,CATSWDRASGRSYNEQFF,TGTGCCACCAGCTGGGACAGAGCTAGCGGGAGGTCCTACAATGAGCAGTTCTTC
.,TRBJ1-1,.,TRBV20-1,CSARVGGGRTEAFF,TGCAGTGCTAGGGTCGGGGGCGGTCGGACTGAAGCTTTCTTT
few,TRBJ2-6,TRBD1,TRBV19,CASSTGQGAAGANVLTF,TGTGCCAGTAGTACGGGACAGGGGGCGGCTGGGGCCAACGTCCTGACTTTC
many,TRBJ2-1,.,TRBV2,CASSEGYNEQFF,TGTGCCAGCAGCGAGGGCTACAATGAGCAGTTCTTC
.,TRBJ2-5,TRBD2,TRBV20-1,CSAAYSGQETQYF,TGCAGTGCCGCATATAGCGGGCAAGAGACCCAGTACTTC
.,TRBJ2-7,TRBD2,TRBV28,CASSIAGRDEQYF,TGTGCCAGCAGTATAGCGGGTAGGGACGAGCAGTACTTC
.,TRBJ1-5,TRBD1,TRBV20-1,CSAPGQGRGNQPQHF,TGCAGTGCACCGGGACAGGGACGGGGCAATCAGCCCCAGCATTTT